The present T cell receptor (beta chain) was sequenced within a study of CD8+CD57+ T cells in acquired aplastic anemia. About the study: Sorted CD4+ and CD8+ cells yielded roughly 3.1 ug of DNA on average.

About this clonotype: The antigen remains undetermined. Likely a read error: the CDR3 ends without its conserved phenylalanine or tryptophan. It is unclear where the CDR3 begins or ends on the DNA, so no DNA is shown, and the CDR3 is as TCRdb lists it.

The CDR3 region is 12 residues in length, termini included. The study, taken as a whole, reports: Controls and patients did not differ significantly in CD8+ Simpson's diversity. The same twenty-nine CD8+ CDR3 sequences occurred in patients and in controls.

Genomic DNA provided the template from which TCR beta VDJ and CDR3 profiles were obtained. TCRdb re-called the reads with MiXCR, one entry per CDR3 protein. The sample has approximately 380,000 distinct CDR3 sequences; 65% to 80% are singletons. The J gene is TRBJ2-3, the V gene TRBV12-3 or TRBV12-4. The material sequenced was sorted CD4+, CD8+, or CD8+CD57+ T cells (not recorded which) from PBMCs. This TCR was recovered from a human donor in good health, serving as a control. The CDR3 is CASSLQDTSSTS.